This T cell receptor beta chain is from a study of CD8+ T cells in alopecia areata. Study details: Patients took tofacitinib for 6 to 18 months, followed by 6 drug-free months.

There are 17 residues in the CDR3. Trimming cost V 0 bases and J 5 bases, with 23 bases left between them. The germline V gene has CDR1 GTSNPN and CDR2 SVGIG (reference sequence). The treatment was: oral pan-JAK inhibitor, 5-10 mg twice daily. Collected material from alopecia areata patients comprised lesional scalp punch biopsies and peripheral blood. Once RNA had been extracted, it was reverse transcribed into cDNA to act as the sequencing template. Assay used: immunoSEQ multiplex PCR; TCRdb lists only in-frame clones, some missing. Here the sample spans 120,000 to 150,000 clones, 70% to 90% being singletons. This clone showed up just once.

The sequences come from CD8+ T cells sorted from blood, collected at week 4, from a patient treated with tofacitinib. This sequence joins TRBV30 and TRBJ2-7, with D perhaps matching TRBD1 (5 bases). The clonotype was recovered from a human donor with alopecia areata. The chain's CDR3 is CAWSVYATTGGRHEQYF. The CDR3 DNA reads as TGTGCCTGGAGTGTATATGCAACCACAGGCGGCCGGCACGAGCAGTACTTC. The whole variable domain, filled in from reference TRBV30 and TRBJ2-7, reads SQTIHQWPATLVQPVGSPLSLECTVEGTSNPNLYWYRQAAGRGLQLLFYSVGIGQISSEVPQNLSASRPQDRQFILSSKKLLLSDSGFYLCAWSVYATTGGRHEQYFGPGTRLTVT.